This TCR beta chain comes out of a study of beta chain features in type 1 diabetes. The wider study: The study found patients and healthy donors alike in age, gender and cell yields.

Reverse transcribing all isolated RNA meant expressed TCRB transcripts were sequenced. Libraries were prepared by immunoSEQ multiplex PCR; TCRdb keeps only in-frame clonotypes and omits some of them. In the table there are 130,000 to 150,000 clones, about 13% of which are singletons. Trimming took 2 bases from V and 6 from J, leaving 17 bases between them. Germline CDR1 SNHLY, CDR2 FYNNEI. The CDR3 is 15 amino acids. The study, taken as a whole, reports: All four CD4+ subsets of Type 1 diabetes patients contained TCRB CDR3s that were moderately but significantly shorter. Junctions at VDJ sites from type 1 diabetes patients had fewer insertions and more deletions.

This clone has only a few counts. The target antigen is unknown. The sequencing sample was made of central memory CD4+ T cells from blood. The chain is built from TRBV2 and TRBJ2-7; D call uncertain. The sequence was collected from a man aged 18-30 years with type 1 diabetes. The CDR3 DNA sequence: TGTGCCAGCAGTGAAAAGGCCCGGTCGTATGGCGAGCAGTACTTC. Translation gives CASSEKARSYGEQYF.